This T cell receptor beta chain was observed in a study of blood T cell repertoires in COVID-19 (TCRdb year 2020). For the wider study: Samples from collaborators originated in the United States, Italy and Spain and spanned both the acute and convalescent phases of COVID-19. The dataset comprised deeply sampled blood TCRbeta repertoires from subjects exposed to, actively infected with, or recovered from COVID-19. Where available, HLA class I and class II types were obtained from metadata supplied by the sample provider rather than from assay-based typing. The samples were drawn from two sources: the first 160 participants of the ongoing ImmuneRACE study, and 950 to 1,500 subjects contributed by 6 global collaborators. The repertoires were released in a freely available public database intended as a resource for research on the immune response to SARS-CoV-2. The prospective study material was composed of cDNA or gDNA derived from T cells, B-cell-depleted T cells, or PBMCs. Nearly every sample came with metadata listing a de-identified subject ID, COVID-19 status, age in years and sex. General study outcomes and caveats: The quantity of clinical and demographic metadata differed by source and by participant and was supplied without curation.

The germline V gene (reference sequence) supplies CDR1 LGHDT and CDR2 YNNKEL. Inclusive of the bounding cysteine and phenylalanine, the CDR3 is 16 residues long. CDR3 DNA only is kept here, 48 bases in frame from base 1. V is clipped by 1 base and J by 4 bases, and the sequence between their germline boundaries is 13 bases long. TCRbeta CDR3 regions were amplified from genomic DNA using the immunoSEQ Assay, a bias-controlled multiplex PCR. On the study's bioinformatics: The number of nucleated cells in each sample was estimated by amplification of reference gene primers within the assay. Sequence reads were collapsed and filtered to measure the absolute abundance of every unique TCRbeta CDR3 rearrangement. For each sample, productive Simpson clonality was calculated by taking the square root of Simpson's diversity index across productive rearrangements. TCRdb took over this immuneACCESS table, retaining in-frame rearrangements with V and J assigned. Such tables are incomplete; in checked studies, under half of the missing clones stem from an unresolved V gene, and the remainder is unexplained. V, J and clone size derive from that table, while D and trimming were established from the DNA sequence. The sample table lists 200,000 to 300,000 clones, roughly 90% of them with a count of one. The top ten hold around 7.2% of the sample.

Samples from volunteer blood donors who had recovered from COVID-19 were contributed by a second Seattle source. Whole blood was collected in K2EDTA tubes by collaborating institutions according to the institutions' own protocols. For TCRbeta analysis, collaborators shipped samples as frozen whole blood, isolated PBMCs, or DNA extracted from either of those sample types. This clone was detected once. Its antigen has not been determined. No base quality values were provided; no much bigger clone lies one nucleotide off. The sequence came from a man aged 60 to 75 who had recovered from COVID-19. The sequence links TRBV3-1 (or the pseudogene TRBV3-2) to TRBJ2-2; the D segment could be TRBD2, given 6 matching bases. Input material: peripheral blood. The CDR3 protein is CASSQVPGRGTGELFF. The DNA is TGTGCCAGCAGCCAAGTCCCGGGGCGGGGCACCGGGGAGCTGTTTTTT.